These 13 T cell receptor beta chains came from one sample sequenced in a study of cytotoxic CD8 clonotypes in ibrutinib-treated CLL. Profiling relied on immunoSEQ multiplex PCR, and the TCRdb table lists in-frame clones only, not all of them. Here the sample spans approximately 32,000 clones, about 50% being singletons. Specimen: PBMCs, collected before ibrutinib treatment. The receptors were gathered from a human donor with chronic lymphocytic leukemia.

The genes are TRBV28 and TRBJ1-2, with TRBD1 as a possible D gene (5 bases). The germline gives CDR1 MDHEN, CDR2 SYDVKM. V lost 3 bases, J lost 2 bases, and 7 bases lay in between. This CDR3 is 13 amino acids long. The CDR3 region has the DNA TGTGCCAGCAGTTTTGCAGGGAACTATGGCTACACCTTC. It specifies CASSFAGNYGYTF.

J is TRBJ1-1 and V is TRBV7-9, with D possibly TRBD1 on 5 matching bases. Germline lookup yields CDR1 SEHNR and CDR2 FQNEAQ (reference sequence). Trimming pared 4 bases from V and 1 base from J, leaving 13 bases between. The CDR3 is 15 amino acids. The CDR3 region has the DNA TGTGCCAGCAGCTCCGGAGACACAGGGAACACTGAAGCTTTCTTT. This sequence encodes CASSSGDTGNTEAFF.

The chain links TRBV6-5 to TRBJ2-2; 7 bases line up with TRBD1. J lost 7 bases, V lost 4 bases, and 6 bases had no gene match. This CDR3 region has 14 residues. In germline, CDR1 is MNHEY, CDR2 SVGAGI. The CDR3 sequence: CASSLDRKVGELFF. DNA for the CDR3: TGTGCCAGCAGTTTGGACAGGAAGGTCGGGGAGCTGTTTTTT.

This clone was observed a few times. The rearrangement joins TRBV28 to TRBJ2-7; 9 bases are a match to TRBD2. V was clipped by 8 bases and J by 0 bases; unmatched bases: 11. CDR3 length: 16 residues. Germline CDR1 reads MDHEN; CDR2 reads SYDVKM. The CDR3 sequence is CASGPGSGGPSYEQYF. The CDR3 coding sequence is TGTGCCAGCGGACCTGGTAGCGGGGGTCCCTCCTACGAGCAGTACTTC.

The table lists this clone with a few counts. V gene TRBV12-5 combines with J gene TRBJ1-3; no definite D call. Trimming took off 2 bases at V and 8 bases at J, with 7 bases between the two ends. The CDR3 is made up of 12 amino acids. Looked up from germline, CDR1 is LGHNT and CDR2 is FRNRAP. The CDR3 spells CASGLSRDTIYF. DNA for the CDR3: TGTGCTAGTGGTTTGAGCCGGGACACCATATATTTT.

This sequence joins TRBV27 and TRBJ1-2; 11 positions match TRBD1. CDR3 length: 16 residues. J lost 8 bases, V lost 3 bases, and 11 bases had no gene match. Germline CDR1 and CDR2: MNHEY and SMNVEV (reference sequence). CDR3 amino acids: CASSFSVGQGAKGYTF. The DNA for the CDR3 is TGTGCCAGCAGTTTCTCTGTCGGACAGGGGGCGAAAGGCTACACCTTC.

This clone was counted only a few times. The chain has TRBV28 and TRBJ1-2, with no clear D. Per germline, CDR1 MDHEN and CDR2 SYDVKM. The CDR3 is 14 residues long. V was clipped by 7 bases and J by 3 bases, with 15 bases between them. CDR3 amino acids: CASIPLSSYYGYTF. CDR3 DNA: TGTGCCAGCATCCCTTTAAGCAGTTACTATGGCTACACCTTC.

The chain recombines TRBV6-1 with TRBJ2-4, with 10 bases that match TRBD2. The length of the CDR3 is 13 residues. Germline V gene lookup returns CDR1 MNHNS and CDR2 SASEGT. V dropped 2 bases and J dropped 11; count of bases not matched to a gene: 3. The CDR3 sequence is CASSEIAGGLQYF. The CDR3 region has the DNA TGTGCCAGCAGTGAAATAGCGGGGGGCCTTCAGTACTTC.

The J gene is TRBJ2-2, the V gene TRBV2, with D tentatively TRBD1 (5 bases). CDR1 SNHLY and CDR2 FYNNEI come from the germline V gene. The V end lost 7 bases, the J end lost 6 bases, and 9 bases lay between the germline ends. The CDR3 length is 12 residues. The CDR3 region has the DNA TGTGCCAGCATACAGGTGCCCGGGGAGCTGTTTTTT. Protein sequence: CASIQVPGELFF. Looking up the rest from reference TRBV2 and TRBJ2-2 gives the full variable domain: EPEVTQTPSHQVTQMGQEVILRCVPISNHLYFYWYRQILGQKVEFLVSFYNNEISEKSEIFDDQFSVERPDGSNFTLKIRSTKLEDSAMYFCASIQVPGELFFGEGSRLTVL.

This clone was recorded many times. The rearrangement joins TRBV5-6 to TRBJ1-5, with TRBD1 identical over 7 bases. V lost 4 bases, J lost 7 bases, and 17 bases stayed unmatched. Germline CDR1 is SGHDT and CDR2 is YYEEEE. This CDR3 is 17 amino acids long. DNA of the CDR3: TGTGCCAGCAGCCCCCGGACAGGTCAGAGTAAAAGACAGCCCCAGCATTTT. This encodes CASSPRTGQSKRQPQHF.

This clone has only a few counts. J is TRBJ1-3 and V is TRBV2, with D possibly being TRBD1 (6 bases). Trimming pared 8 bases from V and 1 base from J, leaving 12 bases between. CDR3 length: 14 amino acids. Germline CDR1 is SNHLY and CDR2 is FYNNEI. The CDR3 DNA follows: TGTGCCAGCGAAGGGGGTTGGTCTGGAAACACCATATATTTT. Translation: CASEGGWSGNTIYF.

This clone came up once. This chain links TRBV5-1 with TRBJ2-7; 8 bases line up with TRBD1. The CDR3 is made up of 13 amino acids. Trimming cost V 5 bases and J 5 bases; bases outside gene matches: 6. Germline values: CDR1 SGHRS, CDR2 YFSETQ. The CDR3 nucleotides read TGCGCCAGCAGATGGACAGGGCAGAACGAGCAGTACTTC. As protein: CASRWTGQNEQYF.

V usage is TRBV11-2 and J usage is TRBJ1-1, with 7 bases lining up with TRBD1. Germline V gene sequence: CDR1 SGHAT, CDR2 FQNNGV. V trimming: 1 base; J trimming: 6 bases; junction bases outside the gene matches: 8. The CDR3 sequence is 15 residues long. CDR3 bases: TGTGCCAGCAGCTTAGTATCGACAGGGCGCCCTGAAGCTTTCTTT. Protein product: CASSLVSTGRPEAFF.